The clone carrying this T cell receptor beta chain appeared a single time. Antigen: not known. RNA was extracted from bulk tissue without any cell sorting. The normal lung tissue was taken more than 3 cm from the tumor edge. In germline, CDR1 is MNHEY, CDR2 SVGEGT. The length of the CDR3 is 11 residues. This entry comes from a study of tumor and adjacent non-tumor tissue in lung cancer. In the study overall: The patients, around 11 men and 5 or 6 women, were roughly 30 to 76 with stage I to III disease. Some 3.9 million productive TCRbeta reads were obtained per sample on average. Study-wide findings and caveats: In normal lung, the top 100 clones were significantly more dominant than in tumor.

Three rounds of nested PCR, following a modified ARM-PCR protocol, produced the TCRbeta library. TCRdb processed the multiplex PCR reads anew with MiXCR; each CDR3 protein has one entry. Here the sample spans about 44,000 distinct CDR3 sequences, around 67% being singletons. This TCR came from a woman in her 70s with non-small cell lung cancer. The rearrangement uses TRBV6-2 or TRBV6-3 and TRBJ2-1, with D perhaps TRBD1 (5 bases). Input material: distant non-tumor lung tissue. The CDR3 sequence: CGSSQGSEQFF. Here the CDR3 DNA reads TGTGGCAGTAGTCAGGGATCTGAGCAGTTCTTC.